Listed below are T cell receptor beta chains from one sample, sequenced in a study of T cell responses to AZD1222 COVID-19 vaccine. This table comes from immunoSEQ multiplex PCR, and its TCRdb copy is limited to in-frame clones, with some not included. This sample has tens of thousands of clones, with approximately 80% found just once. Sequences were derived from peripheral blood, sampled on day 0 of AZD1222 vaccination. The source of these receptors is an adult in good health. Both conserved end residues are part of each CDR3. D genes are given only for firm matches. A row's size may be missing; if present it is once, few, many or a size class.

size: -
J: TRBJ2-2
D: -
V: TRBV6-5
DNA: TGTGCCAGCAGTTACAGTGCCGGGGAGCTGTTTTTT
CDR3: CASSYSAGELFF

size: -
J: TRBJ1-1
D: -
V: TRBV28
DNA: TGTGCCAGCAGACCGGACGGGAACACTGAAGCTTTCTTT
CDR3: CASRPDGNTEAFF

size: -
J: TRBJ2-4
D: -
V: TRBV28
DNA: TGTGCCAGCAGTTCCGTCCTGACCAAAAACATTCAGTACTTC
CDR3: CASSSVLTKNIQYF

size: -
J: TRBJ2-3
D: TRBD2
V: TRBV7-6
DNA: TGTGCCAGCAGCCCAAGACTAGCGGAGAACACAGATACGCAGTATTTT
CDR3: CASSPRLAENTDTQYF

size: -
J: TRBJ1-2
D: -
V: TRBV29-1
DNA: TGCAGCGTTGAGTCCCATGCTTCCGGGGGCTACACCTTC
CDR3: CSVESHASGGYTF

size: -
J: TRBJ1-6
D: TRBD1
V: TRBV5-8
DNA: TGTGCCAGCAGCTTGGGACAGGGAATCAATTCACCCCTCCACTTT
CDR3: CASSLGQGINSPLHF

size: -
J: TRBJ2-1
D: TRBD2
V: TRBV25-1
DNA: TGTGCCAGCAGTGAACCCGGGACTAGCGGGAATGAGCAGTTCTTC
CDR3: CASSEPGTSGNEQFF

size: -
J: TRBJ1-5
D: -
V: TRBV6-4
DNA: TGTGCCAGCCAAAAAACGGAGTTAAATCAGCCCCAGCATTTT
CDR3: CASQKTELNQPQHF

size: -
J: TRBJ1-2
D: -
V: TRBV20-1
DNA: TGCAGTGCTAGTGGGGGGCCTAACGGCTACACCTTC
CDR3: CSASGGPNGYTF

size: -
J: TRBJ2-7
D: -
V: TRBV6-5
DNA: TGTGCCAGCAGTTACTCGGTAGCGGAGGGCTACGAGCAGTACTTC
CDR3: CASSYSVAEGYEQYF

size: few
J: TRBJ1-1
D: TRBD1
V: TRBV10-3
DNA: TGTGCCATCAGCCCGGGACAGTTCGGCCCCTCCTCTATGAACACTGAAGCTTTCTTT
CDR3: CAISPGQFGPSSMNTEAFF

size: -
J: TRBJ1-2
D: -
V: TRBV27
DNA: TGTGCCAGCCGACCGGGACGGCGACCTAACTATGGCTACACCTTC
CDR3: CASRPGRRPNYGYTF

size: -
J: TRBJ1-2
D: TRBD1
V: TRBV5-1
DNA: TGCGCCAGCAGCAGCCGACAGGGGGATAAAATGGGCTACACCTTC
CDR3: CASSSRQGDKMGYTF

size: -
J: TRBJ1-3
D: -
V: TRBV12-2
DNA: TGTGCAAGTTGCTTATACGTCCAGGGGCCTGGAAACACCATATATTTT
CDR3: CASCLYVQGPGNTIYF

size: -
J: TRBJ2-1
D: TRBD2
V: TRBV7-8
DNA: TGTGCCAGCAGCCCGACTAGCGGGAGGACCCATGAGCAGTTCTTC
CDR3: CASSPTSGRTHEQFF

size: few
J: TRBJ1-1
D: -
V: TRBV19
DNA: TGTGCCAGTATGGGGAGGGCCGTGAACACTGAAGCTTTCTTT
CDR3: CASMGRAVNTEAFF

size: -
J: TRBJ1-1
D: TRBD1
V: TRBV6-5
DNA: TGTGCCAGCAGCGAGTTGACAGGGGGAAGGACTGAAGCTTTCTTT
CDR3: CASSELTGGRTEAFF

size: once
J: TRBJ1-1
D: -
V: TRBV6-5
DNA: TGTGCCAGCAGTTATCAGCGGAACACTGAAGCTTTCTTT
CDR3: CASSYQRNTEAFF

size: -
J: TRBJ1-1
D: -
V: TRBV28
DNA: TGTGCCAGCAGTCCCCCCGGGACCCAAACTGAAGCTTTCTTT
CDR3: CASSPPGTQTEAFF

size: -
J: TRBJ2-7
D: TRBD1
V: TRBV19
DNA: TGTGCCAGTAGCGGGACAGTTACCTCCTACGAGCAGTACTTC
CDR3: CASSGTVTSYEQYF

size: -
J: TRBJ1-2
D: -
V: TRBV11-2
DNA: TGTGCCAGCAGCTTAGAACCAGGAAGCTATGGCTACACCTTC
CDR3: CASSLEPGSYGYTF

size: -
J: TRBJ2-7
D: TRBD1
V: TRBV7-6
DNA: TGTGCCAGCAGCTTAGGTGCGGGACAGGCCTACGAGCAGTACTTC
CDR3: CASSLGAGQAYEQYF

size: -
J: TRBJ1-5
D: TRBD1
V: TRBV6-5
DNA: TGTGCCAGCAGTCGCGGACAGGCTATCCAGCCCCAGCATTTT
CDR3: CASSRGQAIQPQHF

size: -
J: TRBJ1-2
D: TRBD1
V: TRBV4-2
DNA: TGTGCCAGCAGCCCGAGGGACAGGGGAGATAACTATGGCTACACCTTC
CDR3: CASSPRDRGDNYGYTF

size: -
J: TRBJ2-1
D: TRBD2
V: TRBV19
DNA: TGTGCCAGTAGTATACCACCGGGACTAGAGAACTACAATGAGCAGTTCTTC
CDR3: CASSIPPGLENYNEQFF

size: medium-sized
J: TRBJ2-1
D: TRBD2
V: TRBV11-2
DNA: TGTGCCAGCAGCTTAGACCTTTTGGGAGCGGGAGGCCATGAGCAGTTCTTC
CDR3: CASSLDLLGAGGHEQFF

size: -
J: TRBJ1-2
D: TRBD1
V: TRBV27
DNA: TGTGCCAGCAGTTTTAGTACAGGGGGCGCCGACGGCTACACCTTC
CDR3: CASSFSTGGADGYTF

size: -
J: TRBJ2-1
D: TRBD2
V: TRBV7-2
DNA: TGTGCCAGCAGCCGTAGCGGGAGTGATATGGATGAGCAGTTCTTC
CDR3: CASSRSGSDMDEQFF

size: -
J: TRBJ2-3
D: TRBD2
V: TRBV4-2
DNA: TGTGCCAGCAGCCAAGGGACTAGCCCGAGCACAGATACGCAGTATTTT
CDR3: CASSQGTSPSTDTQYF

size: -
J: TRBJ1-6
D: -
V: TRBV6-5
DNA: TGTGCCAGCAAGGGCCATGATAATTCACCCCTCCACTTT
CDR3: CASKGHDNSPLHF

size: -
J: TRBJ1-6
D: -
V: TRBV3-1/TRBV3-2
DNA: TGTGCCAGCAGCCAAGATTGGGGCAGTAATTCACCCCTCCACTTT
CDR3: CASSQDWGSNSPLHF

size: -
J: TRBJ2-5
D: -
V: TRBV12-3/TRBV12-4
DNA: TGTGCCAGCAGTACAGGGAACCAAGAGACCCAGTACTTC
CDR3: CASSTGNQETQYF

size: few
J: TRBJ2-1
D: -
V: TRBV19
DNA: TGTGCCAGTAGTAACCGGGACTCAAACAATGAGCAGTTCTTC
CDR3: CASSNRDSNNEQFF

size: -
J: TRBJ2-3
D: -
V: TRBV11-1
DNA: TGTGCCAGCAGAGACGCGTTAGATACGCAGTATTTT
CDR3: CASRDALDTQYF

size: -
J: TRBJ2-7
D: -
V: TRBV19
DNA: TGTGCCAGTAGTACAACAGGGTACGACGAGCAGTACTTC
CDR3: CASSTTGYDEQYF

size: -
J: TRBJ1-5
D: -
V: TRBV6-5
DNA: TGTGCCAGCAGCCAAGCGACAGCCGGTAATCAGCCCCAGCATTTT
CDR3: CASSQATAGNQPQHF

size: once
J: TRBJ2-1
D: -
V: TRBV4-1
DNA: TGCGCCAGCAGCCAACCGGGTGCACAGCCACAGCAGTTCTTC
CDR3: CASSQPGAQPQQFF

size: few
J: TRBJ2-2
D: TRBD1
V: TRBV10-3
DNA: TGTGCCATCAGTCGACAGGGCCCGGGGATTGGGGAGCTGTTTTTT
CDR3: CAISRQGPGIGELFF

size: -
J: TRBJ2-7
D: -
V: TRBV21-1
DNA: TGTGCCAGCAGCAAGAAGACAGGAAGCTCCTACGAGCAGTACTTC
CDR3: CASSKKTGSSYEQYF

size: -
J: TRBJ2-5
D: TRBD1
V: TRBV6-5
DNA: TGTGCCGTAAAAAAGGCAGGGGGAGAGACCCAGTACTTC
CDR3: CAVKKAGGETQYF

size: -
J: TRBJ2-7
D: -
V: TRBV7-6
DNA: TGTGCCAGCAGCCCTATGGGGGGCGAGCAGTACTTC
CDR3: CASSPMGGEQYF

size: -
J: TRBJ1-3
D: -
V: TRBV10-3
DNA: TGTGCCATCAGGGCGATTCCGGGGAACTCTGGAAACACCATATATTTT
CDR3: CAIRAIPGNSGNTIYF

size: -
J: TRBJ2-7
D: -
V: TRBV3-1/TRBV3-2
DNA: TGTGCCAGCAGCCTAAACCGAGAGTACGAGCAGTACTTC
CDR3: CASSLNREYEQYF

size: -
J: TRBJ2-3
D: TRBD2
V: TRBV5-1
DNA: TGCGCCAGCAGCCCGAAACTAGCGGGGGGGCTTACAGATACGCAGTATTTT
CDR3: CASSPKLAGGLTDTQYF

size: -
J: TRBJ2-7
D: -
V: TRBV29-1
DNA: TGCAGCGTTGAACTCGGGGAGCAGTACTTC
CDR3: CSVELGEQYF

size: -
J: TRBJ2-1
D: -
V: TRBV21-1
DNA: TGTGCCAGCGGTCAAAACACCTACAATGAGCAGTTCTTC
CDR3: CASGQNTYNEQFF

size: -
J: TRBJ2-3
D: TRBD1
V: TRBV5-6
DNA: TGTGCCAGCAGCCCGCGAGGACAGGGGAGCACAGATACGCAGTATTTT
CDR3: CASSPRGQGSTDTQYF

size: few
J: TRBJ2-4
D: -
V: TRBV3-1/TRBV3-2
DNA: TGTGCCAGCAGCCAACCCCCCGGAAACATTCAGTACTTC
CDR3: CASSQPPGNIQYF

size: -
J: TRBJ1-5
D: -
V: TRBV28
DNA: TGTGCCAGCAGTCGCGGGCCAGCCGATCAGCCCCAGCATTTT
CDR3: CASSRGPADQPQHF

size: -
J: TRBJ2-2
D: TRBD1
V: TRBV19
DNA: TGTGCCAGTAGTCTCAGTTTTTGGGAAGGGGGCGCAAAAACCGGGGAGCTGTTTTTT
CDR3: CASSLSFWEGGAKTGELFF

size: -
J: TRBJ2-5
D: -
V: TRBV2
DNA: TGTGCCAGCAGCGCGACTTACGGGAGTTCAGAGACCCAGTACTTC
CDR3: CASSATYGSSETQYF

size: -
J: TRBJ1-1
D: -
V: TRBV28
DNA: TGTGCCAGCAGTTTAGTAGGTACTGAAGCTTTCTTT
CDR3: CASSLVGTEAFF

size: -
J: TRBJ2-3
D: TRBD1
V: TRBV2
DNA: TGTGCCACCGCTTGGACAGGGAGGACAGATACGCAGTATTTT
CDR3: CATAWTGRTDTQYF

size: -
J: TRBJ1-4
D: -
V: TRBV21-1
DNA: TGTGCCAGCAGCCGAAGGGAGGACTTTAATGAAAAACTGTTTTTT
CDR3: CASSRREDFNEKLFF

size: -
J: TRBJ1-6
D: -
V: TRBV2
DNA: TGTGCCAGCAACCTAAAACAGGGCTCGAATTCACCCCTCCACTTT
CDR3: CASNLKQGSNSPLHF